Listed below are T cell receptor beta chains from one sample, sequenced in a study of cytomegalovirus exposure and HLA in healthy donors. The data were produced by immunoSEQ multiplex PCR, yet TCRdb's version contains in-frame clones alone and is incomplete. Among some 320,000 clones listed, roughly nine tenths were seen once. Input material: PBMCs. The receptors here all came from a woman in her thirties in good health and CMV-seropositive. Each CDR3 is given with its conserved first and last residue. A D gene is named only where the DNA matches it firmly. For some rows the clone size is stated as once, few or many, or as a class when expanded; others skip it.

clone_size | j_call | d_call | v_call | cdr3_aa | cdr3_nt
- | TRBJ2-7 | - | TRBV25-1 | CASSGGDSYEQYF | TGTGCCAGCAGTGGGGGAGACTCCTACGAGCAGTACTTC
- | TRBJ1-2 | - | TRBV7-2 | CASSARDTVLRGYTF | TGTGCCAGCAGCGCCCGGGACACGGTCTTGAGGGGCTACACCTTC
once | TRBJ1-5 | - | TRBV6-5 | CASSTRSNQPQHF | TGTGCCAGCAGTACCCGGAGCAATCAGCCCCAGCATTTT
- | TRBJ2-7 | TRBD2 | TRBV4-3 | CASSYSGSFPHEQYF | TGCGCCAGCAGCTATAGCGGGAGTTTCCCCCACGAGCAGTACTTC
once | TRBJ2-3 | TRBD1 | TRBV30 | CAWQGQITDTQYF | TGTGCCTGGCAGGGACAGATCACAGATACGCAGTATTTT
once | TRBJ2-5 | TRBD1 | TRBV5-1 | CASSLEWGRGLGSQETQYF | TGCGCCAGCAGCTTGGAGTGGGGCAGGGGGCTAGGAAGCCAAGAGACCCAGTACTTC
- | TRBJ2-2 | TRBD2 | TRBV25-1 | CASSAGLAGGGTGELFF | TGTGCCAGCAGTGCGGGACTAGCGGGTGGAGGGACCGGGGAGCTGTTTTTT
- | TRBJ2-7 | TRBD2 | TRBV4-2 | CASSQAEGLAGGPYEQYF | TGTGCCAGCAGCCAAGCCGAGGGGCTAGCGGGAGGTCCCTACGAGCAGTACTTC
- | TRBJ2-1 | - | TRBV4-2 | CASSQEPGPSYNEQFF | TGTGCCAGCAGCCAAGAGCCGGGACCCTCCTACAATGAGCAGTTCTTC
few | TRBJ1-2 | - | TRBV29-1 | CSVGRDKPNYGYTF | TGCAGCGTGGGTCGGGACAAGCCAAACTATGGCTACACCTTC